Below, 27 T cell receptor beta chains from the same sample are listed, as sequenced in a study of neurological immune-mediated disorders (dated by TCRdb to between 2018 and 2020). The method was 5' RACE. Data came from an Illumina HiSeq 2500. The public reads were quality trimmed at Q25 with fastp and then assembled into clones with MiXCR by TCRdb, keeping productive beta chains. CDR3 protein duplicates are merged, each entry listing the most common genes and DNA. This sample holds approximately 59,000 distinct CDR3 sequences; over 5% were observed only once. The top ten clones comprise roughly 5% of the sample. The sequencing sample was made of PBMCs. These receptors all come from a human donor with multiple sclerosis. The donor label of this sample is uncertain.

This clonotype was detected ten times or more. The chain combines TRBV20-1 with TRBJ2-3; no clear D. Trimming cost V 3 bases and J 3 bases, with 4 bases left between them. Germline-derived CDR1 and CDR2 are DFQATT and SNEGSKA (reference sequence). This CDR3 has 11 residues. The DNA for the CDR3 is TGCAGTGCTAGGGGGACAGATACGCAGTATTTT. It translates to CSARGTDTQYF.

This clonotype was detected ten times or more. This chain uses TRBV10-3 with TRBJ1-4; 7 bases fit TRBD1. With V trimmed by 3 bases and J by 8 bases, 6 bases remained unmatched. CDR1 and CDR2 (germline): ENHRY, SYGVKD. CDR3 size: 14 residues. CDR3 sequence reads: CAISDGQGGEKLFF. DNA of the CDR3: TGTGCCATCAGTGACGGCCAGGGGGGGGAAAAACTGTTTTTT.

There are many counts of this clonotype. The genes are TRBV27 and TRBJ1-5; no definite D call. V gave up 7 bases and J gave up 3 bases, with 10 bases separating them. The CDR3 extends over 13 amino acids. In germline, CDR1 is MNHEY, CDR2 SMNVEV (reference sequence). The DNA for the CDR3 is TGTGCCAGCAATGGTAGAGCCAATCAGCCCCAGCATTTT. Its translation: CASNGRANQPQHF.

In this sample, this clonotype turned up a few times. J is TRBJ1-1 and V is TRBV20-1; D is perhaps TRBD1 (5 bases). The CDR3 covers 14 residues. V lost 3 bases and J 1 base, leaving 12 bases between the germline ends. CDR1 is DFQATT and CDR2 is SNEGSKA in the germline V gene (reference sequence). CDR3 coding DNA: TGCAGTGCTAGGGCGACAGTACCGAACACTGAAGCTTTCTTT. Encoded protein: CSARATVPNTEAFF.

Many counts were recorded for this clonotype. The chain recombines TRBV5-1 with TRBJ2-7, with 7 nucleotides matching TRBD1. Germline V CDR1 and CDR2: SGHRS, YFSETQ. This CDR3 contains 14 residues. V shed 2 bases and J 2 bases; nucleotides not matched to a gene: 4. The CDR3 DNA is TGCGCCAGCAGCTTCGGACAGGCCACCTACGAGCAGTACTTC. Its translation: CASSFGQATYEQYF. Drawing the rest from reference TRBV5-1 and TRBJ2-7, the complete variable domain is KAGVTQTPRYLIKTRGQQVTLSCSPISGHRSVSWYQQTPGQGLQFLFEYFSETQRNKGNFPGRFSGRQFSNSRSEMNVSTLELGDSALYLCASSFGQATYEQYFGPGTRLTVT.

At least ten counts were recorded for this clonotype. The chain uses TRBV20-1 and TRBJ2-1; D may be TRBD1 or TRBD2 (5 bases each). The germline gives CDR1 DFQATT, CDR2 SNEGSKA (reference sequence). The V and J ends lost 5 bases and 0 bases respectively, with 14 bases between them. This CDR3 comprises 15 residues. The CDR3 loop reads CSAGDPTISYNEQFF. The CDR3 DNA sequence: TGCAGTGCTGGGGACCCGACGATCTCCTACAATGAGCAGTTCTTC.

This clonotype has a count of ten or more. The chain employs TRBV5-1 and TRBJ1-1, with D maybe TRBD1 (5 bases). Between the trimmed V and J ends, which lost 9 bases and 0 bases, there was a span of 9 bases. The CDR3 covers 12 residues. CDR1 is SGHRS, CDR2 YFSETQ, per germline. CDR3 in DNA: TGCGCCACCAGGGATTTGAACACTGAAGCTTTCTTT. Its protein is CATRDLNTEAFF.

V is TRBV7-6 and J is TRBJ1-1, with TRBD1 matching 9 bases. With 1 base clipped from V and 9 bases from J, the junction kept 6 bases outside the gene matches. CDR1 is SGHVS, CDR2 FNYEAQ, per germline. This CDR3 region has 14 residues. CDR3 nucleotide sequence: TGTGCCAGCAGCTTAGGCTGGACAGGGGACCAAGCTTTCTTT. Its protein product is CASSLGWTGDQAFF.

Ten or more counts support this clonotype. The rearrangement joins TRBV5-1 to TRBJ1-2; 9 bases match TRBD1. The V segment lost 4 bases and the J segment 8 bases; nucleotides outside the gene matches: 6. CDR3 length: 13 residues. Germline loops: CDR1 SGHRS, CDR2 YFSETQ. Written as DNA, the CDR3 is TGCGCCAGCAGCCGTACCGACAGGGGGGGCTACACCTTC. Its translation is CASSRTDRGGYTF.

This clonotype showed up many times. The chain uses TRBV29-1 and TRBJ1-3, with a possible D match to TRBD1 (5 bases). Deletions cut 7 bases from V and 1 base from J, with 8 bases between. Germline CDR1 and CDR2: SQVTM and ANQGSEA. The CDR3 spans 12 residues. The DNA of the CDR3 is TGCAGCGCGTCAGGGTCTGGAAACACCATATATTTT. Translating it yields CSASGSGNTIYF.

This clonotype was seen many times. This chain uses TRBV7-3 with TRBJ1-1, with D possibly being TRBD1 (5 bases). The ends were cut back, 5 bases at V and 6 bases at J, with 13 bases in the middle. Germline CDR1 reads SGHTA; CDR2 reads FQGTGA. The CDR3 is 13 amino acids. The CDR3 is CASSQIMGAEAFF. The CDR3 nucleotides read TGTGCCAGCAGCCAAATCATGGGGGCTGAAGCTTTCTTT.

Worth noting for this clonotype: A read error may account for a junction end that differs from germline. The J gene is TRBJ1-1, the V gene TRBV7-6; tentatively, D is TRBD1 (5 bases). Germline loops: CDR1 SGHVS, CDR2 FNYEAQ. The CDR3 covers 14 residues. The chain's CDR3 is CANSFQGAYTEAFF. The CDR3 nucleotides are TGTGCCAACAGCTTCCAGGGCGCCTACACTGAAGCTTTCTTT.

Many counts were recorded for this clonotype. The chain employs TRBV5-1 and TRBJ1-2; 9 nucleotides align to TRBD1. The CDR3 contains 18 residues. The junction had 17 bases not matched to a gene; V was cut back by 4 bases and J by 4 bases. Germline V gene lookup returns CDR1 SGHRS and CDR2 YFSETQ. CDR3 loop: CASSRRTGAPSTSYGYTF. As DNA, the CDR3 is TGCGCCAGCAGCCGCCGGACAGGGGCTCCTTCTACTAGCTATGGCTACACCTTC.

This clonotype was detected ten times or more. J is TRBJ2-1 and V is TRBV9, with D unresolved. Deletions cut 0 bases from V and 4 bases from J, with 11 bases between. The CDR3 is 15 residues long. The germline V gene encodes CDR1 SGDLS and CDR2 YYNGEE. As DNA, the CDR3 is TGTGCCAGCAGCGTAGTACCCTCCGAGTACAATGAGCAGTTCTTC. Translating gives CASSVVPSEYNEQFF.

The table lists this clonotype with many counts. The chain is built from TRBV10-3 and TRBJ2-3; 8 bases are a match to TRBD1. This CDR3 has 14 amino acids. The germline V gene encodes CDR1 ENHRY and CDR2 SYGVKD. V gave up 6 bases and J gave up 2 bases; unmatched junction bases: 4. DNA for the CDR3: TGTGCCATCAGCGACAGGGGTCCCACAGATACGCAGTATTTT. This gives the protein CAISDRGPTDTQYF.

This clonotype was seen ten or more times. The chain employs TRBV9 and TRBJ1-4; D may be TRBD1 (5 bases). This CDR3 is built from 15 residues. Germline V lookup: CDR1 SGDLS, CDR2 YYNGEE. V shed 1 base and J shed 4 bases, with 11 bases lying between them. The CDR3 sequence: CASSVSGTLNEKLFF. CDR3 nucleotides: TGTGCCAGCAGCGTATCTGGGACCCTTAATGAAAAACTGTTTTTT. Supplemented by reference TRBV9 and TRBJ1-4, the full variable domain reads DSGVTQTPKHLITATGQRVTLRCSPRSGDLSVYWYQQSLDQGLQFLIQYYNGEERAKGNILERFSAQQFPDLHSELNLSSLELGDSALYFCASSVSGTLNEKLFFGSGTQLSVL.

Many counts were recorded for this clonotype. The chain recombines TRBV29-1 with TRBJ1-2; 8 positions match TRBD1. Unmatched junction bases numbered 8, after V lost 7 bases and J lost 4 bases. Germline V gene sequence: CDR1 SQVTM, CDR2 ANQGSEA. This CDR3 is built from 13 residues. CDR3 coding DNA: TGCAGCGACTCGACAGGGGAAGGCTATGGCTACACCTTC. Its protein product is CSDSTGEGYGYTF.

The genes are TRBV5-5 and TRBJ1-6; weak D call: TRBD1 (5 bases). The CDR3 covers 14 residues. CDR1 and CDR2 from the germline V gene are SGHKS and YYEKEE (reference sequence). Trimming removed 6 bases from V and 12 bases from J, with 19 bases in between. For the CDR3, the DNA is TGTGCCAGCATCTCACCCGGGGGTCTAGTACCCCTCCACTTT. This gives the protein CASISPGGLVPLHF.

This clonotype was picked up many times. The V call is TRBV20-1, the J call TRBJ2-7; perhaps TRBD2 as D (5 bases). The CDR3 contains 13 residues. V dropped 6 bases and J dropped 3 bases, with 15 bases sitting between them. Germline CDR1 and CDR2: DFQATT and SNEGSKA (reference sequence). CDR3 in amino acids: CSALHSVSYEQYF. The CDR3 coding sequence is TGCAGTGCCCTGCATAGCGTCAGCTACGAGCAGTACTTC.

This clonotype was observed many times. The rearrangement joins TRBV25-1 to TRBJ2-1, with TRBD2 identical over 8 bases. This CDR3 comprises 15 residues. In germline, CDR1 is MGHDK, CDR2 SYGVNS. V gave up 6 bases and J gave up 7 bases; unmatched junction bases: 11. The CDR3, as DNA: TGTGCCAGCAGACGCGGACTAGCTCTGCCAAATGAGCAGTTCTTC. Residues: CASRRGLALPNEQFF.

This clonotype was seen many times. The chain recombines TRBV20-1 with TRBJ1-5, with D unresolved. The CDR3 covers 14 residues. Germline CDR1 reads DFQATT; CDR2 reads SNEGSKA (reference sequence). V shed 5 bases and J shed 6 bases, with 17 bases lying between them. Here the CDR3 reads CSALDNGPAQPQHF. In nucleotides, the CDR3 is TGCAGTGCTCTCGACAATGGCCCGGCTCAGCCCCAGCATTTT.

V and J are TRBV4-1 and TRBJ2-1, with D unclear. In germline, CDR1 is MGHRA, CDR2 YSYEKL. Trimming stripped 6 bases from V and 5 bases from J, with 8 bases between. The CDR3 consists of 12 residues. The CDR3 spells CASRYGNNEQFF. CDR3 nucleotide sequence: TGCGCCAGCAGATACGGAAACAATGAGCAGTTCTTC.

The table lists this clonotype with many counts. This rearrangement joins TRBV29-1 to TRBJ1-3, with D possibly matching TRBD1 (5 bases). Per the germline V gene, CDR1 is SQVTM and CDR2 is ANQGSEA. The V end lost 4 bases, the J end lost 4 bases, and 11 bases lay between the germline ends. This CDR3 spans 13 amino acids. DNA for the CDR3: TGCAGCGTTGCGGGGGGAGCAGGAAACACCATATATTTT. Its protein is CSVAGGAGNTIYF. Drawing the rest from reference TRBV29-1 and TRBJ1-3, the complete variable domain is SAVISQKPSRDICQRGTSLTIQCQVDSQVTMMFWYRQQPGQSLTLIATANQGSEATYESGFVIDKFPISRPNLTFSTLTVSNMSPEDSSIYLCSVAGGAGNTIYFGEGSWLTVV.

This clonotype was recorded at least ten times. The V call is TRBV20-1, the J call TRBJ1-4, with 11 bases identical to TRBD1. CDR1 is DFQATT and CDR2 is SNEGSKA in the germline V gene (reference sequence). This CDR3 contains 14 residues. Unmatched junction bases numbered 7, after V lost 5 bases and J lost 8 bases. CDR3 sequence reads: CSALDRGRLEKLFF. CDR3 sequence (DNA): TGCAGTGCTCTGGACAGGGGGCGGTTGGAAAAACTGTTTTTT.

In this sample, this clonotype turned up many times. The chain employs TRBV20-1 and TRBJ2-5, with 7 bases that match TRBD2. V shed 5 bases and J 4 bases; nucleotides not matched to a gene: 4. CDR1 DFQATT and CDR2 SNEGSKA come from the germline V gene (reference sequence). There are 12 residues in the CDR3. CDR3 in amino acids: CSAPRLAETQYF. The DNA for the CDR3 is TGCAGTGCTCCCAGACTAGCAGAGACCCAGTACTTC.

This clonotype was counted at least ten times. The chain uses TRBV12-3 or TRBV12-4 and TRBJ1-2, with D perhaps matching TRBD1 (5 bases). CDR3 length: 12 residues. V was cut by 3 bases and J by 8 bases, with 10 bases left in between. The CDR3, as DNA: TGTGCCAGCAGTTTTTACAAGGGGGGCTACACCTTC. It translates to CASSFYKGGYTF.

This clonotype was recorded many times. This chain joins TRBV5-1 and TRBJ2-3, with 7 bases matching TRBD2. This CDR3 is built from 15 residues. CDR1 and CDR2 (germline): SGHRS, YFSETQ. The trim removed 0 bases at V and 5 bases at J, leaving 6 bases unmatched. In DNA form, the CDR3 reads TGCGCCAGCAGCTTGGCCTCGGGGGGAGGAGATACGCAGTATTTT. Its translation is CASSLASGGGDTQYF.